This TCR beta chain was sequenced in a study of blood T cell repertoires in COVID-19. Across the study: Nucleic acid was either cDNA or gDNA, and it came from T cells, B-cell-depleted T cells, or PBMCs.

Participant-given clinical history determined each cohort assignment. It was within 2 weeks before study entry that exposed participants met a COVID-19 case. The germline V gene encodes CDR1 MGHRA and CDR2 YSYEKL. The CDR3 runs 18 residues. J was trimmed by 6 bases and V by 0 bases; bases with no gene match: 11. Original methodology: How many nucleated cells were present was estimated from reference gene primer amplification. Profiled with immunoSEQ multiplex PCR; TCRdb holds only in-frame clones, not every one. V and J calls and clone size follow that table, whereas D and trimming were derived from the DNA. Of 140,000 to 150,000 clones in the sample, 65% to 85% are singletons; the top ten hold less than 6%.

The clonotype originates from a woman in her forties or fifties who had been exposed to COVID-19. The sample comprised PBMCs or T cells enriched from blood (not recorded which). The chain carries TRBV4-1 and TRBJ2-2; 9 nucleotides line up with TRBD2. DNA for the CDR3: TGCGCCAGCAGCCAAGATAGGCTAGCGGGACGATCGTCCGGGGAGCTGTTTTTT. Encoded protein: CASSQDRLAGRSSGELFF.